These 5 T cell receptor beta chains originate from one sample sequenced in a study of T cells in localized non-small cell lung cancer. Clones were read by immunoSEQ multiplex PCR, and TCRdb kept only the in-frame ones, dropping some. Among about 72,000 clones, roughly 80% were seen once, and the ten largest hold 1% to 1.5%. Source: peripheral blood, taken before any cancer treatment. Every receptor here comes from a female donor over 55 with stage I lung adenocarcinoma.

This chain links TRBV25-1 with TRBJ2-5; D gene uncertain. The CDR3 extends over 13 amino acids. The germline CDR1 and CDR2 sequences are MGHDK and SYGVNS. Trimming shortened V by 3 bases and J by 4 bases, and 9 bases separated the two germline ends. CDR3 residues: CASSDAAPETQYF. CDR3 bases: TGTGCCAGCAGTGACGCGGCCCCAGAGACCCAGTACTTC.

This clone has a single count. The chain recombines TRBV2 with TRBJ2-3, with D unresolved. The CDR3 contains 13 residues. V lost 7 bases to trimming and J lost 0 bases, with 8 bases between them. The germline V gene has CDR1 SNHLY and CDR2 FYNNEI. The CDR3 bases are TGTGCCAGCATTCAGTCTAGCACAGATACGCAGTATTTT. It encodes CASIQSSTDTQYF.

The V gene is TRBV5-1, the J gene TRBJ2-1; a weak D match, TRBD2 (5 bases). The CDR3 runs 15 residues. V shed 0 bases and J shed 5 bases, with 12 bases lying between them. Germline loops: CDR1 SGHRS, CDR2 YFSETQ. CDR3 sequence: CASSLGSGTHNEQFF. Written as DNA, the CDR3 is TGCGCCAGCAGCTTGGGAAGCGGAACGCACAATGAGCAGTTCTTC.

The J gene is TRBJ1-1, the V gene TRBV6-1; a weak D match, TRBD1 (5 bases). V dropped 2 bases and J dropped 0 bases, with 28 bases sitting between them. Germline values: CDR1 MNHNS, CDR2 SASEGT. This CDR3 spans 21 amino acids. CDR3 protein: CASSEPGGSGEVVSMNTEAFF. CDR3 sequence (DNA): TGTGCCAGCAGTGAACCGGGGGGTTCGGGTGAGGTGGTGTCCATGAACACTGAAGCTTTCTTT.

This rearrangement joins TRBV7-3 to TRBJ2-5, with 12 bases aligning to TRBD2. CDR3 size: 15 residues. The germline gives CDR1 SGHTA, CDR2 FQGTGA. V lost 2 bases, J lost 5 bases, and 3 bases stayed unmatched. The CDR3 nucleotides are TGTGCCAGCAGCTTACTAGCGGGGGGGATGGAGACCCAGTACTTC. It codes for CASSLLAGGMETQYF.